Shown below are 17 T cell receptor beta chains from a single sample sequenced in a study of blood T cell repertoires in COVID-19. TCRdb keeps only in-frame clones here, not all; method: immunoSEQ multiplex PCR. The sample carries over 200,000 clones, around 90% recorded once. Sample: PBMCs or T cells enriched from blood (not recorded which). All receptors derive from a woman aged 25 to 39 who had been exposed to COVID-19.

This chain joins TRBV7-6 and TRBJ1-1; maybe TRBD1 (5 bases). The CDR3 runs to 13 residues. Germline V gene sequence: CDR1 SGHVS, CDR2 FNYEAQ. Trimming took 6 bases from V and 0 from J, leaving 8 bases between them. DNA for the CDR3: TGTGCCAGCAGGATGACAGTGAACACTGAAGCTTTCTTT. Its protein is CASRMTVNTEAFF.

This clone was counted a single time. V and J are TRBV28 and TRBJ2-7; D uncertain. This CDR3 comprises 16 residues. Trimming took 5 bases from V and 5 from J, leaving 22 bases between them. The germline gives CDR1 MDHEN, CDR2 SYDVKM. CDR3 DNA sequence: TGTGCCAGCAGTAAGATCTGGGTTACGCTGGCGGACGAGCAGTACTTC. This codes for CASSKIWVTLADEQYF.

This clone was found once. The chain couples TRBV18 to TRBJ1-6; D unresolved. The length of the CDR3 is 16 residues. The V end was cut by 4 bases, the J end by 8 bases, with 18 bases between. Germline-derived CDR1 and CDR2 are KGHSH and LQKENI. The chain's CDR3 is CASSLSTGVRHSPLHF. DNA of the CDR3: TGTGCCAGCTCACTCTCGACTGGAGTTAGGCATTCACCCCTCCACTTT.

CDR3 protein: CASSQVASLTHEQYF. CDR3 DNA: TGTGCCAGCAGCCAAGTCGCTAGCTTAACCCACGAGCAGTACTTC. The chain couples TRBV3-1 (or the pseudogene TRBV3-2) to TRBJ2-7, with TRBD2 as a possible D gene (5 bases). The germline V gene has CDR1 LGHDT and CDR2 YNNKEL (reference sequence). This CDR3 comprises 15 residues. V was trimmed by 1 base and J by 5 bases, leaving 15 bases between them.

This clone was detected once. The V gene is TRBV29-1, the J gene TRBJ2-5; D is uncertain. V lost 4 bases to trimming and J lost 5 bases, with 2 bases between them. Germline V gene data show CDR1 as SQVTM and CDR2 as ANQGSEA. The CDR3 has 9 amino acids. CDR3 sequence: CSVAETQYF. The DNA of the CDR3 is TGCAGCGTTGCTGAGACCCAGTACTTC.

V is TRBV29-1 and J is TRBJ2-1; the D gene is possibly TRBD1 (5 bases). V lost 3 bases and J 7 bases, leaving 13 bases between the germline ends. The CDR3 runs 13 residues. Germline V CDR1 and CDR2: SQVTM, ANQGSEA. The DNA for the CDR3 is TGCAGCGTTGAGGGGCAGACGGTGAATGAGCAGTTCTTC. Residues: CSVEGQTVNEQFF.

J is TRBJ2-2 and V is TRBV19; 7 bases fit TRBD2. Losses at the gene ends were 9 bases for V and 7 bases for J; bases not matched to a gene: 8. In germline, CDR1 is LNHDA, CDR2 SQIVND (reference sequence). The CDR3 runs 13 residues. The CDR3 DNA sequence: TGTGCCAGCGGACTAGAGTGGGACGGGGAGCTGTTTTTT. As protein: CASGLEWDGELFF.

The CDR3 coding sequence is TGTGCCAGCTCACCCGATGGACAGGGGTTTTTGGAGACCCAGTACTTC. Its translation is CASSPDGQGFLETQYF. The V call is TRBV18, the J call TRBJ2-5; 9 bases are a match to TRBD1. After removal of 3 bases from V and 5 bases from J, the junction contained 10 bases not matched to a gene. CDR1 and CDR2 from the germline V gene are KGHSH and LQKENI. The CDR3 totals 16 residues.

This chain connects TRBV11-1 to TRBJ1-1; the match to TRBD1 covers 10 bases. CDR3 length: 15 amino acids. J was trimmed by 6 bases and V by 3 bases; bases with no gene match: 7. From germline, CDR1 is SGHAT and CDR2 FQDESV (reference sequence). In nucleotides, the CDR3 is TGTGCCAGCAGCTTTCTCGGGACAGGGGTCTCTGAAGCTTTCTTT. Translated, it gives CASSFLGTGVSEAFF. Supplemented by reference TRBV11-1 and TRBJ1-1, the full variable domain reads EAEVAQSPRYKITEKSQAVAFWCDPISGHATLYWYRQILGQGPELLVQFQDESVVDDSQLPKDRFSAERLKGVDSTLKIQPAELGDSAMYLCASSFLGTGVSEAFFGQGTRLTVV.

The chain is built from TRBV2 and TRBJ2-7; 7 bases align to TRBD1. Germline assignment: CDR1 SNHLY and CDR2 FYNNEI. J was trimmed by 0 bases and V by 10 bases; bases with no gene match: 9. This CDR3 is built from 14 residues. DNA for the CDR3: TGTGCCACTTCACACAGGGGAGACTCCTACGAGCAGTACTTC. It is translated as CATSHRGDSYEQYF.

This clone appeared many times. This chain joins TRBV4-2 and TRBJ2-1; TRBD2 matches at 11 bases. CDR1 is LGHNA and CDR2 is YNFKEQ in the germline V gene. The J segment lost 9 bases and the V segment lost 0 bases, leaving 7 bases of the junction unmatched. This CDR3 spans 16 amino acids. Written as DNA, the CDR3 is TGTGCCAGCAGCCAAGACATAGCGGGAGGGCCTGGTGAGCAGTTCTTC. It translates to CASSQDIAGGPGEQFF.

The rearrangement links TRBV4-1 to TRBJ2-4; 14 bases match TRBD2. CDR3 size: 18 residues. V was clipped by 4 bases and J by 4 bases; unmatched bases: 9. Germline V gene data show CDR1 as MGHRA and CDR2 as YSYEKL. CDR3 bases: TGCGCCAGCAGCCCCGGACTAGCGGGAGGAAGGAGAAAAAACATTCAGTACTTC. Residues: CASSPGLAGGRRKNIQYF.

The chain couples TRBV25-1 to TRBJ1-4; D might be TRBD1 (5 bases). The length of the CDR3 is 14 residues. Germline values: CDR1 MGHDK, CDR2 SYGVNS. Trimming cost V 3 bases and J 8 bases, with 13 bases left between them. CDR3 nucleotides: TGTGCCAGCAGTGATCAGGGAATGGGGGAAAAACTGTTTTTT. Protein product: CASSDQGMGEKLFF.

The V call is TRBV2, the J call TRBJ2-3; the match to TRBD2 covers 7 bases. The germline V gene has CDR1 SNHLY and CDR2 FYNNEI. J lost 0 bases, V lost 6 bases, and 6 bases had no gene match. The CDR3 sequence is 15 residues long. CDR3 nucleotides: TGTGCCAGCAGCTGGGGCGGGAGAAGCACAGATACGCAGTATTTT. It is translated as CASSWGGRSTDTQYF.

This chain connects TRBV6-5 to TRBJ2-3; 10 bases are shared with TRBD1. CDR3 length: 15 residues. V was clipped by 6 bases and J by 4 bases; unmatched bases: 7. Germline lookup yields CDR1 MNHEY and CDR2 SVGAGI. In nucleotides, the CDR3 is TGTGCCAGCAGCCTGGGACAGGGGAGCGCAGATACGCAGTATTTT. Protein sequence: CASSLGQGSADTQYF.

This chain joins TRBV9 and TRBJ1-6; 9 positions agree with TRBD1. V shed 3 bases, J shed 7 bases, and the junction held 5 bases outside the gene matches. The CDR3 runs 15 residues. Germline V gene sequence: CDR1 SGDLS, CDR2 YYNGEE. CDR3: CASSEGQGMNSPLHF. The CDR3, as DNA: TGTGCCAGCAGCGAGGGACAGGGAATGAATTCACCCCTCCACTTT.

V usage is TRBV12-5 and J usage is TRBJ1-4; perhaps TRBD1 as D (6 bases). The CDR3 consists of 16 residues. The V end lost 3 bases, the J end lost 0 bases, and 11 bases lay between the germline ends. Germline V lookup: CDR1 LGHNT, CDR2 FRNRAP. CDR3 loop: CASGFLKGATNEKLFF. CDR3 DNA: TGTGCTAGTGGTTTTCTAAAGGGGGCAACTAATGAAAAACTGTTTTTT.